This T cell receptor (beta chain) was sequenced in a study of T cells in Graves' hyperthyroidism and ophthalmopathy. This clonotype was seen only a few times. The V and J ends lost 3 bases and 1 base, in that order; junction bases with no gene match: 5. The CDR3 is 16 amino acids. The germline gives CDR1 KGHSH, CDR2 LQKENI. The source material, RNA transcripts, was used to amplify TCR beta CDR3 regions. A first-round RT-PCR of the TCR CDR3 used the HTBI primer set. TCRdb analysed the multiplex PCR reads with MiXCR anew, one entry per CDR3 protein. This table holds around 380,000 distinct CDR3 sequences, about 13% found once.

The sequenced sample consisted of blood. The origin of this receptor is a man aged 25-45 years with Graves' hyperthyroidism that later progressed to Graves' ophthalmopathy. V is TRBV18 and J is TRBJ2-3; 9 bases fit TRBD2. CDR3 coding DNA: TGTGCCAGCTCACCGGTAGCGGGGGCCCGCACAGATACGCAGTATTTT. This sequence encodes CASSPVAGARTDTQYF. Full variable domain (missing parts from reference TRBV18 and TRBJ2-3): NAGVMQNPRHLVRRRGQEARLRCSPMKGHSHVYWYRQLPEEGLKFMVYLQKENIIDESGMPKERFSAEFPKEGPSILRIQQVVRGDSAAYFCASSPVAGARTDTQYFGPGTRLTVL.